Following are 29 T cell receptor beta chains from one sample sequenced in a study of T cell repertoires in aging, cancer and after chemotherapy (dated by TCRdb to about 2019). The data were produced on an Illumina MiSeq. Rearranged TRB sequences spanning V, D and J segments were amplified by multiplex touch-down PCR using a mixed TRB-A/B primer pool. In-frame beta chains were kept once TCRdb had trimmed the public reads at Q25 with fastp and called clones with MiXCR. Rows are combined by CDR3 protein, so each entry shows the most common genes and DNA. In all, the sample holds about 11,000 distinct CDR3 sequences, and about 31% of those were seen once. Over 15% of the sample is taken by the ten largest. TCR beta rearrangements were amplified from genomic DNA extracted from peripheral blood rather than from sorted cells or RNA. Material for sequencing was blood. Every receptor here comes from a human donor in good health. The donor label of this sample is uncertain.

This clonotype counts as medium-sized (0.01 to 0.1%). V usage is TRBV6-1 and J usage is TRBJ2-2, with 8 bases that match TRBD2. Germline lookup yields CDR1 MNHNS and CDR2 SASEGT. CDR3 length: 14 residues. Losses at the gene ends were 3 bases for V and 3 bases for J; bases not matched to a gene: 0. The CDR3 sequence is CASSEGLDTGELFF. CDR3 coding DNA: TGTGCCAGCAGTGAGGGACTAGACACCGGGGAGCTGTTTTTT.

Comment on this clonotype: A much larger clone sits a single nucleotide away, making a read error possible. The chain uses TRBV12-3 or TRBV12-4 and TRBJ2-3; D is undetermined. The CDR3 is 14 amino acids. The V gene lost 1 base and the J gene lost 2 bases, with 7 bases spanning the gap. CDR3 region: CASSLGRHTDTQYF. The CDR3 DNA sequence: TGTGCCAGCAGTTTAGGGCGGCACACAGATACGCAGTATTTT.

This clonotype has just a few counts. Here the CDR3 DNA reads TGTGCCAGCAGCTTAGGGAGACAGGGTACCGCTGAAGCTTTCTTT. As protein: CASSLGRQGTAEAFF. The rearrangement joins TRBV7-2 to TRBJ1-1; TRBD1 agrees at 7 bases. The CDR3 extends over 15 amino acids. Germline CDR1 is SGHTA and CDR2 is FQGNSA. V gave up 1 base and J gave up 6 bases; unmatched junction bases: 8. Full variable domain (missing parts from reference TRBV7-2 and TRBJ1-1): GAGVSQSPSNKVTEKGKDVELRCDPISGHTALYWYRQSLGQGLEFLIYFQGNSAPDKSGLPSDRFSAERTGGSVSTLTIQRTQQEDSAVYLCASSLGRQGTAEAFFGQGTRLTVV.

This clonotype has just a few counts. The rearrangement uses TRBV6-5 and TRBJ1-1; D is undetermined. The ends were cut back, 4 bases at V and 5 bases at J, with 8 bases in the middle. CDR3 length: 12 residues. CDR1 is MNHEY and CDR2 is SVGAGI in the germline V gene. CDR3 bases: TGTGCCAGCAGTTCCTATCAGACTGAAGCTTTCTTT. Encoded protein: CASSSYQTEAFF.

The chain recombines TRBV18 with TRBJ2-3, with D possibly matching TRBD2 (6 bases). V was pared by 6 bases and J by 3 bases, with 22 bases between. The length of the CDR3 is 17 residues. Germline CDR1 is KGHSH and CDR2 is LQKENI. CDR3 sequence: CASSPKYDWGVTDTQYF. The CDR3 nucleotides read TGTGCCAGCTCGCCGAAATATGACTGGGGGGTAACAGATACGCAGTATTTT.

The rearrangement joins TRBV19 to TRBJ1-1, with 7 nucleotides matching TRBD1. CDR3 size: 16 residues. Germline V gene data show CDR1 as LNHDA and CDR2 as SQIVND (reference sequence). Trimming at V came to 7 bases and at J to 0 bases, leaving 11 bases not matched to a gene. The CDR3 region is CASKSRGDYMNTEAFF. CDR3 nucleotides: TGTGCCAGTAAGTCCAGGGGGGACTACATGAACACTGAAGCTTTCTTT.

V usage is TRBV6-6 and J usage is TRBJ2-1; the match to TRBD2 covers 9 bases. CDR1 is MNHNY, CDR2 SVGAGI, per germline (reference sequence). The V and J ends lost 3 bases and 8 bases, in that order; junction bases with no gene match: 5. The CDR3 consists of 14 residues. The CDR3 sequence: CASSYLAGGHEQFF. CDR3 in DNA: TGTGCCAGCAGTTATCTGGCGGGAGGGCATGAGCAGTTCTTC.

Sample share makes this clonotype medium-sized (0.01 to 0.1%). The chain has TRBV27 and TRBJ1-1; a weak D match, TRBD1 (6 bases). Per the germline V gene, CDR1 is MNHEY and CDR2 is SMNVEV (reference sequence). V was trimmed by 7 bases and J by 1 base, leaving 16 bases between them. The CDR3 sequence is 15 residues long. The CDR3 loop reads CASNPAKTGNTEAFF. CDR3 nucleotide sequence: TGTGCCAGCAATCCTGCGAAGACAGGGAACACTGAAGCTTTCTTT.

This clonotype was counted a few times. J is TRBJ2-1 and V is TRBV15, with D perhaps matching TRBD1 or TRBD2 (6 bases each). V was clipped by 8 bases and J by 9 bases, with 26 bases between them. The CDR3 totals 16 residues. CDR1 is LNHNV and CDR2 is YYDKDF in the germline V gene (reference sequence). The CDR3 region has the DNA TGTGCCACCCGTCGAGGGGGGATCAGCCAAAAGGGTGAGCAGTTCTTC. Its translation is CATRRGGISQKGEQFF.

Worth noting for this clonotype: This may stem from a read error, because a much larger clone lies one nucleotide away. This chain connects TRBV6-5 to TRBJ1-5; 8 positions match TRBD1. Germline loops: CDR1 MNHEY, CDR2 SVGAGI. CDR3 length: 15 residues. CDR3 sequence reads: CASSPDRGLNQHQHF. The CDR3 bases are TGTGCCAGCAGTCCTGACAGGGGCTTAAATCAGCACCAGCATTTT.

By proportion, this clonotype is medium-sized. The genes are TRBV11-1 and TRBJ2-1, with D unclear. Germline CDR1 SGHAT, CDR2 FQDESV (reference sequence). V was pared by 0 bases and J by 8 bases, with 5 bases between. The CDR3 is 12 amino acids. CDR3 protein: CASSLASYEQFF. As DNA, the CDR3 is TGTGCCAGCAGCTTAGCGTCGTATGAGCAGTTCTTC.

This clonotype occurred a few times. The V gene is TRBV19, the J gene TRBJ2-7, with TRBD2 matching over 12 bases. This CDR3 region has 16 residues. V lost 5 bases, J lost 7 bases, and 12 bases stayed unmatched. Germline assignment: CDR1 LNHDA and CDR2 SQIVND (reference sequence). The CDR3 spells CASSPPSSGRAREQYF. The CDR3 nucleotides are TGTGCCAGTAGTCCGCCGTCTAGCGGGAGGGCTCGAGAGCAGTACTTC.

This chain joins TRBV28 and TRBJ2-1; D tentatively reads TRBD1 or TRBD2 (5 bases each). Trimming removed 5 bases at V and 3 bases at J, with 11 bases between. Germline values: CDR1 MDHEN, CDR2 SYDVKM. CDR3 size: 14 residues. CDR3 loop: CASSRDAYYNEQFF. CDR3 bases: TGTGCCAGCAGTCGGGACGCCTACTACAATGAGCAGTTCTTC.

The rearrangement uses TRBV5-1 and TRBJ1-1, with D unresolved. This CDR3 is 13 amino acids long. The ends were cut back, 3 bases at V and 6 bases at J, with 12 bases in the middle. Germline V gene sequence: CDR1 SGHRS, CDR2 YFSETQ. The CDR3 spells CASSSTSSPEAFF. CDR3 nucleotides: TGCGCCAGCAGCTCGACGAGTAGCCCTGAAGCTTTCTTT.

As to this clonotype: A junction end diverges from the germline sequence, so it may reflect a read error. The rearrangement joins TRBV6-6 to TRBJ1-5, with TRBD1 as a possible D gene (5 bases). The CDR3 loop spans 13 amino acids. CDR1 is MNHNY and CDR2 is SVGAGI in the germline V gene (reference sequence). CDR3 sequence reads: CAGRVAPDQPQHF. The CDR3 nucleotides are TGTGCCGGCAGGGTTGCCCCTGATCAGCCCCAGCATTTT.

This clonotype was observed a single time. V is TRBV20-1 and J is TRBJ2-5; 7 bases match TRBD2. Germline CDR1 DFQATT, CDR2 SNEGSKA (reference sequence). The CDR3 spans 17 residues. The V segment lost 0 bases and the J segment 1 base; nucleotides outside the gene matches: 11. CDR3 coding DNA: TGCAGTGCTAGAGATTTCGGGCTAGCGGAACCCCAAGAGACCCAGTACTTC. This codes for CSARDFGLAEPQETQYF.

Remarks on this clonotype: A junction end diverges from the germline sequence, so it may reflect a read error. The rearrangement joins TRBV18 to TRBJ2-5; D uncertain. This CDR3 contains 13 residues. Germline-derived CDR1 and CDR2 are KGHSH and LQKENI. Here the CDR3 DNA reads TGTGCAAGCTCACTTCAGCTGGAAAAGACCCAGTACTTC. This gives the protein CASSLQLEKTQYF.

This clonotype was observed a few times. The J gene is TRBJ2-7, the V gene TRBV19, with 8 bases aligning to TRBD1. Trimming took 4 bases from V and 4 from J; bases not matched to a gene: 6. The CDR3 covers 14 residues. CDR1 is LNHDA and CDR2 is SQIVND in the germline V gene (reference sequence). This CDR3 reads CASSKQGEIYEQYF. CDR3 in DNA: TGTGCCAGTAGTAAACAGGGGGAGATATACGAGCAGTACTTC. Full variable domain (remainder filled in from reference TRBV19 and TRBJ2-7): DGGITQSPKYLFRKEGQNVTLSCEQNLNHDAMYWYRQDPGQGLRLIYYSQIVNDFQKGDIAEGYSVSREKKESFPLTVTSAQKNPTAFYLCASSKQGEIYEQYFGPGTRLTVT.

The chain links TRBV7-6 to TRBJ1-5; the D is unclear. This CDR3 comprises 17 residues. The germline V and J ends were trimmed by 5 bases and 0 bases, with 17 bases remaining between them. Germline assignment: CDR1 SGHVS and CDR2 FNYEAQ. The CDR3 region is CASSPLPGSTSNQPQHF. In DNA, the CDR3 is TGTGCCAGCAGCCCCCTCCCGGGATCAACTAGCAATCAGCCCCAGCATTTT.

The sample holds a few counts of this clonotype. The chain joins TRBV18 to TRBJ1-1, with D tentatively TRBD1 (6 bases). Per the germline V gene, CDR1 is KGHSH and CDR2 is LQKENI. V was trimmed by 3 bases and J by 0 bases, leaving 14 bases between them. The CDR3 has 16 residues. The CDR3 is CASSPRTVVMNTEAFF. CDR3 DNA: TGTGCCAGCTCACCCCGGACAGTGGTCATGAACACTGAAGCTTTCTTT.

The rearrangement joins TRBV19 to TRBJ1-2, with D possibly matching TRBD1 (6 bases). V lost 4 bases, J lost 6 bases, and 24 bases lay in between. This CDR3 comprises 17 residues. Germline V CDR1 and CDR2: LNHDA, SQIVND (reference sequence). Written as DNA, the CDR3 is TGTGCCAGTAGTAGCCTGAGCCGACCGGGACAAGGGGATGGCTACACCTTC. Translated, it gives CASSSLSRPGQGDGYTF.

This clonotype was observed once. The genes are TRBV11-1 and TRBJ1-4; D is unclear. Trimming shortened V by 3 bases and J by 6 bases, and 8 bases separated the two germline ends. Germline CDR1 is SGHAT and CDR2 is FQDESV (reference sequence). The CDR3 length is 13 residues. Here the CDR3 reads CASSLWRDEKLFF. In DNA form, the CDR3 reads TGTGCCAGCAGCTTGTGGAGGGATGAAAAACTGTTTTTT. Variable domain in full (rest from reference TRBV11-1 and TRBJ1-4): EAEVAQSPRYKITEKSQAVAFWCDPISGHATLYWYRQILGQGPELLVQFQDESVVDDSQLPKDRFSAERLKGVDSTLKIQPAELGDSAMYLCASSLWRDEKLFFGSGTQLSVL.

By sample fraction, this clonotype is large. The CDR3 reads CSVDSGLDTQYF. The CDR3 DNA follows: TGCAGCGTTGACTCTGGACTAGATACGCAGTATTTT. The chain couples TRBV29-1 to TRBJ2-3, with D perhaps matching TRBD2 (5 bases). The CDR3 length is 12 residues. Trimming took off 3 bases at V and 5 bases at J, with 9 bases between the two ends. Germline V gene data show CDR1 as SQVTM and CDR2 as ANQGSEA.

In its sample, this clonotype is medium-sized. V gene TRBV6-5 combines with J gene TRBJ2-7; 7 nucleotides align to TRBD2. The CDR3 is made up of 13 amino acids. V dropped 2 bases and J dropped 6; count of bases not matched to a gene: 4. CDR1 is MNHEY, CDR2 SVGAGI, per germline. The chain's CDR3 is CASSYRGEGEQYF. In DNA form, the CDR3 reads TGTGCCAGCAGTTACCGGGGGGAGGGCGAGCAGTACTTC.

This chain connects TRBV18 to TRBJ1-1; a possible D gene is TRBD1 (6 bases). Looked up from germline, CDR1 is KGHSH and CDR2 is LQKENI. V lost 2 bases, J lost 0 bases, and 7 bases lay in between. The CDR3 has 14 amino acids. DNA for the CDR3: TGTGCCAGCTCACCAGGGGGGCTGAACACTGAAGCTTTCTTT. This encodes CASSPGGLNTEAFF.

This clonotype was seen more than once but under ten times. V gene TRBV19 combines with J gene TRBJ2-3; D ambiguous. In germline, CDR1 is LNHDA, CDR2 SQIVND (reference sequence). This CDR3 has 15 amino acids. V lost 1 base and J 1 base, leaving 9 bases between the germline ends. CDR3 nucleotide sequence: TGTGCCAGTAGTATAGGTCCTGGCGGCACAGATACGCAGTATTTT. Protein product: CASSIGPGGTDTQYF.

For this clonotype: The junction does not match germline at one end; this may be a read error. The CDR3 is CATGWDKQYF. The CDR3, as DNA: TGTGCCACCGGTTGGGATAAGCAGTATTTT. The chain joins TRBV24-1 to TRBJ2-3, with D unclear. The length of the CDR3 is 10 residues. Germline V gene data show CDR1 as KGHDR and CDR2 as SFDVKD.

This clonotype has more than one count but fewer than ten. The genes are TRBV18 and TRBJ1-5; tentatively, D is TRBD1 (5 bases). Germline loops: CDR1 KGHSH, CDR2 LQKENI. The CDR3 has 15 amino acids. Deletions cut 4 bases from V and 8 bases from J, with 18 bases between. The CDR3 reads CASSLTPGTGKPQHF. The CDR3 coding sequence is TGTGCCAGCTCACTCACCCCCGGGACGGGAAAGCCCCAGCATTTT.

This clonotype is classed as medium-sized. The CDR3 here is CASNLRGEQFF. The CDR3 nucleotides are TGTGCCAGCAACCTGAGGGGTGAGCAGTTCTTC. The chain uses TRBV27 and TRBJ2-1, with D perhaps assigned TRBD1 or TRBD2 (5 bases each). CDR3 length: 11 residues. Trimming stripped 7 bases from V and 9 bases from J, with 10 bases between. CDR1 is MNHEY, CDR2 SMNVEV, per germline (reference sequence).